Listed below are T cell receptor beta chains from one sample, sequenced in a study of cytomegalovirus exposure and HLA in healthy donors. Clones were read by immunoSEQ multiplex PCR, and TCRdb kept only the in-frame ones, dropping some. This repertoire includes approximately 120,000 clones. Sequencing used PBMCs. The receptors were gathered from a man aged 30 to 45 in good health and CMV-seronegative. CDR3s include the opening cysteine and the closing phenylalanine or tryptophan. The D gene is left open where the match is weak. The size field is filled for only some rows; it gives once, few, many or a size class.

d_call: TRBD1; clone_size: NA; v_call: TRBV28; j_call: TRBJ1-5; cdr3_nt: TGTGCCAGCAGTTTGAGGGGGCCCGATTCAAATCAGCCCCAGCATTTT; cdr3_aa: CASSLRGPDSNQPQHF
d_call: NA; clone_size: NA; v_call: TRBV6-5; j_call: TRBJ2-3; cdr3_nt: TGTGCCAGCAGTCGCCCGGGGATTGGCTCAGATACGCAGTATTTT; cdr3_aa: CASSRPGIGSDTQYF
d_call: NA; clone_size: NA; v_call: TRBV4-3; j_call: TRBJ2-2; cdr3_nt: TGCGCCAGCAGCCTCCAAGATCGTGATCCGGACACCGGGGGGCTGTTTTTT; cdr3_aa: CASSLQDRDPDTGGLFF
d_call: NA; clone_size: NA; v_call: TRBV14; j_call: TRBJ1-3; cdr3_nt: TGTGCCAGCAGCCAAGATAGGACCGCGCGGGACACCATATATTTT; cdr3_aa: CASSQDRTARDTIYF
d_call: NA; clone_size: NA; v_call: TRBV5-4; j_call: TRBJ1-6; cdr3_nt: TGTGCCAGCAGCTTGACGGGGAATAGAAATTCACCCCTCCACTTT; cdr3_aa: CASSLTGNRNSPLHF
d_call: NA; clone_size: NA; v_call: TRBV28; j_call: TRBJ2-4; cdr3_nt: TGTGCCAGCAGTTTAACAGATTCTGCCAAAAACATTCAGTACTTC; cdr3_aa: CASSLTDSAKNIQYF
d_call: NA; clone_size: NA; v_call: TRBV28; j_call: TRBJ1-3; cdr3_nt: TGTGCCAGCAGTTTAGACAGTACCTCTGGAAACACCATATATTTT; cdr3_aa: CASSLDSTSGNTIYF
d_call: NA; clone_size: NA; v_call: TRBV5-1; j_call: TRBJ1-1; cdr3_nt: TGCGCCAGCAGCTTAGGTGCGGGGTCAGGGACTGAAGCTTTCTTT; cdr3_aa: CASSLGAGSGTEAFF
d_call: TRBD2; clone_size: NA; v_call: TRBV19; j_call: TRBJ2-1; cdr3_nt: TGTGCCAGTAGTATCCTGGGACTAGCGGGAGGGCCGAGTCCTAATGAGCAGTTCTTC; cdr3_aa: CASSILGLAGGPSPNEQFF
d_call: NA; clone_size: NA; v_call: TRBV6-5; j_call: TRBJ2-6; cdr3_nt: TGTGCCAGCAGTTACCGGGTATCTGGGGCCAACGTCCTGACTTTC; cdr3_aa: CASSYRVSGANVLTF
d_call: TRBD1; clone_size: NA; v_call: TRBV4-2; j_call: TRBJ1-1; cdr3_nt: TGTGCCAGCAGCTCACCCGGACAGGGCGGGGGGAACACTGAAGCTTTCTTT; cdr3_aa: CASSSPGQGGGNTEAFF
d_call: NA; clone_size: NA; v_call: TRBV11-3; j_call: TRBJ2-3; cdr3_nt: TGTGCCAGCAGCCAGACCGGGGGTAGCACGCAGTATTTT; cdr3_aa: CASSQTGGSTQYF
d_call: NA; clone_size: medium-sized; v_call: TRBV10-3; j_call: TRBJ1-1; cdr3_nt: TGTGCCACATCGGAGGGCAGGGACACTGAAGCTTTCTTT; cdr3_aa: CATSEGRDTEAFF
d_call: NA; clone_size: NA; v_call: TRBV5-4; j_call: TRBJ1-1; cdr3_nt: TGTGCCAGCGGGCGCCCAGGGGATACTGAAGCTTTCTTT; cdr3_aa: CASGRPGDTEAFF
d_call: TRBD2; clone_size: NA; v_call: TRBV6-4; j_call: TRBJ2-3; cdr3_nt: TGTGCCAGCAGTGACCTAGCGGGAGCTAGCACAGATACGCAGTATTTT; cdr3_aa: CASSDLAGASTDTQYF
d_call: TRBD1; clone_size: NA; v_call: TRBV10-3; j_call: TRBJ2-3; cdr3_nt: TGTGCCACCAAGCGAGACAGGGGAGCAGATACGCAGTATTTT; cdr3_aa: CATKRDRGADTQYF
d_call: TRBD1; clone_size: NA; v_call: TRBV28; j_call: TRBJ1-2; cdr3_nt: TGTGCCAGCCGGGACAGGAGGGGCTATGGCTACACCTTC; cdr3_aa: CASRDRRGYGYTF
d_call: NA; clone_size: NA; v_call: TRBV5-1; j_call: TRBJ2-1; cdr3_nt: TGCGCCAGCAGCTTGGGTAGGTTAGCTTACAATGAGCAGTTCTTC; cdr3_aa: CASSLGRLAYNEQFF
d_call: TRBD1; clone_size: NA; v_call: TRBV5-6; j_call: TRBJ2-1; cdr3_nt: TGTGCCAGCAGCCCGGCGGGACAGGGTGAAAATGAGCAGTTCTTC; cdr3_aa: CASSPAGQGENEQFF
d_call: NA; clone_size: NA; v_call: TRBV7-8; j_call: TRBJ2-1; cdr3_nt: TGTGCCAGCAGCTTCAGACAGGTCGTAGCCTCCTACAATGAGCAGTTCTTC; cdr3_aa: CASSFRQVVASYNEQFF
d_call: NA; clone_size: NA; v_call: TRBV18; j_call: TRBJ2-7; cdr3_nt: TGTGCCAGCTCACCACCTCGGCTAGCCTCCTACGAGCAGTACTTC; cdr3_aa: CASSPPRLASYEQYF
d_call: NA; clone_size: NA; v_call: TRBV27; j_call: TRBJ1-4; cdr3_nt: TGTGCCAGCAGTCCCCGGACGGAGGTAATGAAAAAACTGTTTTTT; cdr3_aa: CASSPRTEVMKKLFF
d_call: NA; clone_size: NA; v_call: TRBV6-6; j_call: TRBJ2-3; cdr3_nt: TGTGCCACGGACACCGGGACACCAAGCACAGATACGCAGTATTTT; cdr3_aa: CATDTGTPSTDTQYF
d_call: TRBD2; clone_size: NA; v_call: TRBV7-6; j_call: TRBJ2-7; cdr3_nt: TGTGCCAGCAGCATCGGGACTAGCGGGAGCTACGAGCAGTACTTC; cdr3_aa: CASSIGTSGSYEQYF
d_call: TRBD2; clone_size: NA; v_call: TRBV11-2; j_call: TRBJ2-2; cdr3_nt: TGTGCCAGCAGCTCTCCGGGACTAGGTTTATTTGGGGACACCGGGGAGCTGTTTTTT; cdr3_aa: CASSSPGLGLFGDTGELFF
d_call: TRBD1; clone_size: NA; v_call: TRBV6-1; j_call: TRBJ2-5; cdr3_nt: TGTGCCACCCAAAGAGGGACAGCATCACAAGAGACCCAGTACTTC; cdr3_aa: CATQRGTASQETQYF
d_call: NA; clone_size: NA; v_call: TRBV11-2; j_call: TRBJ1-1; cdr3_nt: TGTGCCAGCAGCTCAAAGCGGGGGCTGGGCACTGAAGCTTTCTTT; cdr3_aa: CASSSKRGLGTEAFF
d_call: TRBD1; clone_size: NA; v_call: TRBV6-1; j_call: TRBJ2-7; cdr3_nt: TGTGCCAGCAGTGAATGGGACAGAGCCTACGAGCAGTACTTC; cdr3_aa: CASSEWDRAYEQYF
d_call: NA; clone_size: NA; v_call: TRBV28; j_call: TRBJ2-7; cdr3_nt: TGTGCCAGCAGTCCGGGGGGCAACACCTACGAGCAGTACTTC; cdr3_aa: CASSPGGNTYEQYF
d_call: TRBD1; clone_size: NA; v_call: TRBV11-2; j_call: TRBJ2-7; cdr3_nt: TGTGCCAGCAACCACAAAGGGGGCAGCTCCTACGAGCAGTACTTC; cdr3_aa: CASNHKGGSSYEQYF
d_call: TRBD1; clone_size: NA; v_call: TRBV7-8; j_call: TRBJ1-2; cdr3_nt: TGTGCCAGCAGCCCCCGGACAGGGTATGGCTACACCTTC; cdr3_aa: CASSPRTGYGYTF
d_call: NA; clone_size: NA; v_call: TRBV4-1; j_call: TRBJ2-7; cdr3_nt: TGCGCCAGCAGCCCCACTAGCTTTAGCTACGAGCAGTACTTC; cdr3_aa: CASSPTSFSYEQYF
d_call: NA; clone_size: NA; v_call: TRBV7-2; j_call: TRBJ2-7; cdr3_nt: TGTGCCAGCAGCCCCCACCGCTCTACCTACGAGCAGTACTTC; cdr3_aa: CASSPHRSTYEQYF
d_call: NA; clone_size: NA; v_call: TRBV29-1; j_call: TRBJ2-5; cdr3_nt: TGCAGCGTTGATGACGTATGGGAGGAGACCCAGTACTTC; cdr3_aa: CSVDDVWEETQYF
d_call: TRBD2; clone_size: NA; v_call: TRBV5-1; j_call: TRBJ2-5; cdr3_nt: TGCGCCAGCAGCTTGGAACTAGCGGGAGCTCCTCTATCCACACAAGAGACCCAGTACTTC; cdr3_aa: CASSLELAGAPLSTQETQYF
d_call: TRBD1; clone_size: NA; v_call: TRBV28; j_call: TRBJ1-5; cdr3_nt: TGTGCCAGCAGTACCCAGACAGGGTTTAGCAATCAGCCCCAGCATTTT; cdr3_aa: CASSTQTGFSNQPQHF
d_call: TRBD1; clone_size: NA; v_call: TRBV28; j_call: TRBJ1-5; cdr3_nt: TGTGCCAGCAGCCTCACAGGGGGCCGAGTGAGGCCCCAGCATTTT; cdr3_aa: CASSLTGGRVRPQHF
d_call: NA; clone_size: NA; v_call: TRBV28; j_call: TRBJ2-3; cdr3_nt: TGTGCCAGCGTAGTGTCTAGCACAGATACGCAGTATTTT; cdr3_aa: CASVVSSTDTQYF
d_call: NA; clone_size: NA; v_call: TRBV7-6; j_call: TRBJ2-1; cdr3_nt: TGTGCCAGCAGCTTATCCCGGGAGAGGATGCCTACGATGGTCAATGAGCAGTTCTTC; cdr3_aa: CASSLSRERMPTMVNEQFF
d_call: TRBD1; clone_size: NA; v_call: TRBV10-2; j_call: TRBJ2-1; cdr3_nt: TGCGCCAGCGGGGGACAGCCCAATGAGCAGTTCTTC; cdr3_aa: CASGGQPNEQFF
d_call: NA; clone_size: NA; v_call: TRBV6-1; j_call: TRBJ2-7; cdr3_nt: TGTGCCAGCAGTGAAGCGCGGCGGAACGCCTACGAGCAGTACTTC; cdr3_aa: CASSEARRNAYEQYF
d_call: NA; clone_size: NA; v_call: TRBV28; j_call: TRBJ1-2; cdr3_nt: TGTGCCAGCAGTTTTGACAGTCACTATGGCTACACCTTC; cdr3_aa: CASSFDSHYGYTF
d_call: TRBD2; clone_size: NA; v_call: TRBV19; j_call: TRBJ2-5; cdr3_nt: TGTGCCAGTAGTATCTCAGCGGGGCAAGAGACCCAGTACTTC; cdr3_aa: CASSISAGQETQYF
d_call: TRBD1; clone_size: NA; v_call: TRBV6-5; j_call: TRBJ2-7; cdr3_nt: TGTGCCAGCAGTTACGGGACAGTACCCTACGAGCAGTACTTC; cdr3_aa: CASSYGTVPYEQYF
d_call: TRBD2; clone_size: NA; v_call: TRBV15; j_call: TRBJ2-1; cdr3_nt: TGTGCCACCAGCAGAGCGGGACTAGCGGGATACGATGAGCAGTTCTTC; cdr3_aa: CATSRAGLAGYDEQFF